This T cell receptor beta chain was captured in a study of control samples from healthy donors and cancer patients. Only in-frame clones appear in the TCRdb table, and some are missing; sequencing was by immunoSEQ multiplex PCR. Counted here are approximately 150,000 clones, 91% occurring once; the ten biggest clones make up 2% to 2.5%. This CDR3 is built from 16 residues. This sequence originates from a woman between 40 and 55 years old in good health. The sequencing sample was made of blood. The chain joins TRBV21-1 to TRBJ1-1. TRBV21-1 is an annotated pseudogene. The CDR3 spells CASSKSLGGMNTEAFF. The CDR3 coding sequence is TGTGCCAGCAGCAAGTCCCTCGGGGGTATGAACACTGAAGCTTTCTTT.